The 31 T cell receptor beta chains reported below all come from one sample, sequenced in a study of PD-1 blockade in classical Hodgkin lymphoma. Data came from immunoSEQ multiplex PCR; TCRdb stores just in-frame clones and leaves some out. The data contain about 37,000 clones, 76% of them singletons. Every patient relapsed after autologous stem cell transplantation, and brentuximab vedotin exposure varied. This sample comprised peripheral blood mononuclear cells (PBMCs), obtained before the second cycle of nivolumab. These receptors were taken from a human donor with classical Hodgkin lymphoma.

The chain employs TRBV4-1 and TRBJ2-4, with D maybe TRBD1 (8 bases). With 0 bases removed from V and 6 bases from J, the gap between germline ends came to 15 bases. CDR3 size: 16 residues. Germline V gene data show CDR1 as MGHRA and CDR2 as YSYEKL. CDR3 sequence reads: CASSQDRTGRANIQYF. The DNA of the CDR3 is TGCGCCAGCAGCCAAGACCGGACAGGGAGGGCAAACATTCAGTACTTC.

This sequence joins TRBV5-5 and TRBJ2-7; 7 nucleotides match TRBD2. CDR3 length: 15 amino acids. V was pared by 3 bases and J by 4 bases, with 10 bases of the junction left unmatched. CDR1 is SGHKS and CDR2 is YYEKEE in the germline V gene (reference sequence). The CDR3 loop reads CASSSVAGDFYEQYF. As DNA, the CDR3 is TGTGCCAGCAGCTCCGTCGCGGGGGATTTTTACGAGCAGTACTTC.

V gene TRBV4-1 combines with J gene TRBJ2-7; D unresolved. CDR1 MGHRA and CDR2 YSYEKL come from the germline V gene. The germline V and J ends were trimmed by 0 bases and 2 bases, with 11 bases remaining between them. This CDR3 is built from 15 residues. The CDR3, as DNA: TGCGCCAGCAGCCAAGACAGCTTTAGACCCTACGAGCAGTACTTC. Translating gives CASSQDSFRPYEQYF.

The V call is TRBV7-9, the J call TRBJ1-6; no clear D. Trimming removed 6 bases from V and 7 bases from J, with 16 bases in between. Germline CDR1 SEHNR, CDR2 FQNEAQ (reference sequence). This CDR3 is 15 amino acids long. This CDR3 reads CASSHLALINSPLHF. The DNA of the CDR3 is TGTGCCAGCAGTCACCTAGCACTGATCAATTCACCCCTCCACTTT.

The chain links TRBV7-2 to TRBJ2-3; no clear D. Trimming stripped 5 bases from V and 0 bases from J, with 9 bases between. In germline, CDR1 is SGHTA, CDR2 FQGNSA. CDR3 length: 14 residues. The CDR3 coding sequence is TGTGCCAGCAGCCGTTTTCAAAGCACAGATACGCAGTATTTT. Translated, it gives CASSRFQSTDTQYF.

The chain links TRBV7-3 to TRBJ2-3, with 11 bases identical to TRBD2. Germline CDR1 is SGHTA and CDR2 is FQGTGA. The CDR3 extends over 18 amino acids. The V gene end was trimmed by 1 base and the J gene end by 0 bases; junction bases not matched to a gene: 6. The CDR3 DNA reads as TGTGCCAGCAGCTTAATGGGACTAGCGGCGATTAGCACAGATACGCAGTATTTT. It translates to CASSLMGLAAISTDTQYF.

The count of this clone is one. The chain carries TRBV2 and TRBJ1-4; a weak D match, TRBD1 (6 bases). V lost 5 bases and J 11 bases, leaving 12 bases between the germline ends. The CDR3 runs 12 residues. Germline V lookup: CDR1 SNHLY, CDR2 FYNNEI. This CDR3 reads CASSYRVLKLFF. The CDR3 DNA sequence: TGTGCCAGCAGTTACAGGGTTCTGAAACTGTTTTTT.

This sequence joins TRBV4-1 and TRBJ1-1, with 8 bases matching TRBD1. Germline-derived CDR1 and CDR2 are MGHRA and YSYEKL. CDR3 length: 15 residues. With 1 base clipped from V and 1 base from J, the junction kept 2 bases outside the gene matches. The CDR3: CASSQVQGANTEAFF. The DNA for the CDR3 is TGCGCCAGCAGCCAAGTCCAGGGGGCGAACACTGAAGCTTTCTTT.

The chain carries TRBV7-2 and TRBJ1-5; TRBD1 is a possible D gene (5 bases). CDR1 SGHTA and CDR2 FQGNSA come from the germline V gene. V lost 5 bases and J 3 bases, leaving 17 bases between the germline ends. The CDR3 covers 16 residues. This chain's CDR3 is CASSPQTAEINQPQHF. For the CDR3, the DNA is TGTGCCAGCAGCCCCCAGACAGCGGAGATCAATCAGCCCCAGCATTTT.

The rearrangement links TRBV6-6 to TRBJ2-7, with TRBD1 identical over 9 bases. From germline, CDR1 is MNHNY and CDR2 SVGAGI (reference sequence). The CDR3 sequence is 16 residues long. After removal of 2 bases from V and 3 bases from J, the junction contained 8 bases not matched to a gene. CDR3 DNA sequence: TGTGCCAGCAGTTACGGGACAGGGTTAAAAATCTACGAGCAGTACTTC. The encoded protein is CASSYGTGLKIYEQYF.

The chain combines TRBV12-5 with TRBJ2-7; TRBD1 or TRBD2 may be the D gene (6 bases each). Trimming stripped 6 bases from V and 3 bases from J, with 21 bases between. There are 16 residues in the CDR3. The germline V gene has CDR1 LGHNT and CDR2 FRNRAP. The CDR3 DNA is TGTGCTAGTGGGGAAGGCCGGGGGCTAGCACACTACGAGCAGTACTTC. Residues: CASGEGRGLAHYEQYF.

The chain carries TRBV20-1 and TRBJ1-1, with D perhaps matching TRBD1 (5 bases). V lost 5 bases to trimming and J lost 8 bases, with 9 bases between them. CDR3 length: 10 amino acids. Germline CDR1 and CDR2: DFQATT and SNEGSKA (reference sequence). This CDR3 is CSARQFEAFF. In DNA form, the CDR3 reads TGCAGTGCTCGACAGTTCGAAGCTTTCTTT.

The V call is TRBV6-1, the J call TRBJ1-1, with 7 bases fitting TRBD1. This CDR3 contains 13 residues. With V trimmed by 3 bases and J by 7 bases, 5 bases remained unmatched. Germline CDR1 and CDR2: MNHNS and SASEGT. Written as DNA, the CDR3 is TGTGCCAGCAGTGAGGTCCGACAGGGTGAAGCTTTCTTT. This translates into CASSEVRQGEAFF.

This clone was seen many times. This chain links TRBV6-8 with TRBJ2-4; D might be TRBD2 (6 bases). The CDR3 extends over 12 amino acids. Trimming removed 11 bases at V and 7 bases at J, with 15 bases between. The germline V gene encodes CDR1 MNHGY and CDR2 SAAAGT. CDR3 protein: CAVRGMGNIQYF. The CDR3 nucleotides are TGTGCCGTACGGGGGATGGGGAACATTCAGTACTTC.

The CDR3 bases are TGTGCCAGCAGTTACGCCAGATCTGGGGCCAACGTCCTGACTTTC. It encodes CASSYARSGANVLTF. This chain connects TRBV6-6 to TRBJ2-6; no definite D call. Per germline, CDR1 MNHNY and CDR2 SVGAGI (reference sequence). V lost 2 bases to trimming and J lost 1 base, with 6 bases between them. The CDR3 runs to 15 residues.

The chain links TRBV15 to TRBJ2-7; D gene ambiguous. Per germline, CDR1 LNHNV and CDR2 YYDKDF (reference sequence). CDR3 length equals 14 residues. The V end was cut by 0 bases, the J end by 2 bases, with 8 bases between. CDR3 in amino acids: CATSRDRTAYEQYF. The DNA for the CDR3 is TGTGCCACCAGCAGAGATCGAACGGCCTACGAGCAGTACTTC.

The chain has TRBV5-1 and TRBJ1-4; D might be TRBD1 (6 bases). The germline CDR1 and CDR2 sequences are SGHRS and YFSETQ. The CDR3 extends over 14 amino acids. Trimming stripped 3 bases from V and 7 bases from J, with 13 bases between. The CDR3 protein is CASSYTTGSEKLFF. The CDR3 nucleotides are TGCGCCAGCAGCTACACAACAGGGAGTGAAAAACTGTTTTTT. Full variable domain (missing parts from reference TRBV5-1 and TRBJ1-4): KAGVTQTPRYLIKTRGQQVTLSCSPISGHRSVSWYQQTPGQGLQFLFEYFSETQRNKGNFPGRFSGRQFSNSRSEMNVSTLELGDSALYLCASSYTTGSEKLFFGSGTQLSVL.

The V and J genes are TRBV7-3 and TRBJ2-3; D unresolved. V was cut by 2 bases and J by 7 bases, with 10 bases left in between. Germline assignment: CDR1 SGHTA and CDR2 FQGTGA. This CDR3 has 13 amino acids. The CDR3, as DNA: TGTGCCAGCAGCTTAGCCGGAGATCATACGCAGTATTTT. Protein sequence: CASSLAGDHTQYF.

The V and J genes are TRBV4-2 and TRBJ1-5; weak D call: TRBD1 (6 bases). The V end was cut by 4 bases, the J end by 0 bases, with 10 bases between. There are 15 residues in the CDR3. Germline V gene sequence: CDR1 LGHNA, CDR2 YNFKEQ. CDR3 loop: CASSPGVNSNQPQHF. The CDR3 bases are TGTGCCAGCAGCCCAGGGGTTAATAGCAATCAGCCCCAGCATTTT.

The rearrangement uses TRBV18 and TRBJ2-1; 9 bases fit TRBD2. V dropped 1 base and J dropped 9; count of bases not matched to a gene: 7. The germline V gene encodes CDR1 KGHSH and CDR2 LQKENI. The CDR3 consists of 15 residues. The CDR3 spells CASSPLAGVLGEQFF. CDR3 DNA: TGTGCCAGCTCACCACTAGCGGGGGTATTGGGTGAGCAGTTCTTC.

V and J are TRBV6-1 and TRBJ2-5, with unresolved D. V was shortened by 0 bases and J by 7 bases, with 12 bases between the two germline ends. This CDR3 is built from 14 residues. In germline, CDR1 is MNHNS, CDR2 SASEGT. The CDR3 sequence is CASSEAGHYGTQYF. The CDR3 DNA follows: TGTGCCAGCAGTGAAGCGGGCCACTATGGGACCCAGTACTTC.

The gene calls are TRBV6-6 and TRBJ1-1, with unresolved D. V was trimmed by 2 bases and J by 1 base, leaving 11 bases between them. This CDR3 contains 15 residues. Germline lookup yields CDR1 MNHNY and CDR2 SVGAGI (reference sequence). The CDR3 coding sequence is TGTGCCAGCAGTTACATGCCCCTCGGGAACACTGAAGCTTTCTTT. This sequence encodes CASSYMPLGNTEAFF.

This chain links TRBV7-2 with TRBJ1-2; no definite D call. This CDR3 has 15 residues. The germline V gene has CDR1 SGHTA and CDR2 FQGNSA. Deletions cut 4 bases from V and 0 bases from J, with 12 bases between. This CDR3 reads CASSSGPQANYGYTF. DNA for the CDR3: TGTGCCAGCAGCTCCGGGCCACAAGCTAACTATGGCTACACCTTC.

This clone came up once. V is TRBV18 and J is TRBJ2-3; D is ambiguous. This CDR3 is built from 14 residues. Germline V gene lookup returns CDR1 KGHSH and CDR2 LQKENI. V lost 3 bases and J lost 6, with 13 bases in between. The CDR3: CASSPAPGPDTQYF. The DNA of the CDR3 is TGTGCCAGCTCACCCGCTCCCGGTCCCGATACGCAGTATTTT.

This clone has more than one count but fewer than ten. This CDR3 is also generated by other DNA sequences in the sample. The rearrangement links TRBV7-2 to TRBJ2-7, with 8 nucleotides matching TRBD2. This CDR3 has 15 residues. The V segment lost 4 bases and the J segment 5 bases; nucleotides outside the gene matches: 10. CDR1 is SGHTA, CDR2 FQGNSA, per germline. In nucleotides, the CDR3 is TGTGCCAGCAGCTCGGCCGGGACTAGAAGCCACGAGCAGTACTTC. This sequence encodes CASSSAGTRSHEQYF.

The chain couples TRBV6-1 to TRBJ2-5; tentatively, D is TRBD2 (5 bases). The CDR3 covers 11 residues. V lost 3 bases to trimming and J lost 11 bases, with 10 bases between them. Germline V gene lookup returns CDR1 MNHNS and CDR2 SASEGT. CDR3 protein: CASSDYREQYF. CDR3 DNA sequence: TGTGCCAGCAGTGATTATAGGGAGCAGTACTTC.

This chain connects TRBV21-1 to TRBJ1-4. TRBV21-1 is deemed a pseudogene. CDR3 length equals 16 residues. The CDR3 sequence is CASSPWDGPTNEKLFF. CDR3 sequence (DNA): TGTGCCAGCAGCCCCTGGGATGGGCCAACTAATGAAAAACTGTTTTTT.

This clone is hyperexpanded by share. The rearrangement links TRBV7-3 to TRBJ2-7; D is possibly TRBD2 (5 bases). There are 15 residues in the CDR3. V was clipped by 5 bases and J by 3 bases, with 17 bases between them. Germline CDR1 reads SGHTA; CDR2 reads FQGTGA. The CDR3 loop reads CASSPGIGEGYEQYF. CDR3 nucleotide sequence: TGTGCCAGCAGCCCGGGGATTGGGGAAGGCTACGAGCAGTACTTC.

The chain has TRBV5-1 and TRBJ1-1; a weak D match, TRBD1 (6 bases). V gave up 2 bases and J gave up 3 bases, with 20 bases separating them. CDR1 and CDR2 (germline): SGHRS, YFSETQ. There are 17 residues in the CDR3. The CDR3 protein is CASSFALQGSTDTEAFF. Written as DNA, the CDR3 is TGCGCCAGCAGCTTCGCCCTACAGGGTAGTACGGACACTGAAGCTTTCTTT.

The chain is built from TRBV11-2 and TRBJ1-2; D gene unclear. CDR3 size: 13 residues. Germline CDR1 SGHAT, CDR2 FQNNGV. Trimming removed 2 bases at V and 9 bases at J, with 13 bases between. The CDR3 region is CASSLSTVLSYTF. CDR3 sequence (DNA): TGTGCCAGCAGCTTAAGTACGGTATTGAGCTACACCTTC.

This clone has only a few counts. V usage is TRBV7-2 and J usage is TRBJ1-4, with 7 bases that match TRBD1. The ends lost 6 bases at V and 5 bases at J; junction bases unmatched: 9. Germline V gene data show CDR1 as SGHTA and CDR2 as FQGNSA. This CDR3 region has 15 residues. As DNA, the CDR3 is TGTGCCAGCAGACCCTACAGGGGTTCAAATGAAAAACTGTTTTTT. Translated: CASRPYRGSNEKLFF. The complete variable domain, with remaining parts taken from reference TRBV7-2 and TRBJ1-4, reads GAGVSQSPSNKVTEKGKDVELRCDPISGHTALYWYRQSLGQGLEFLIYFQGNSAPDKSGLPSDRFSAERTGGSVSTLTIQRTQQEDSAVYLCASRPYRGSNEKLFFGSGTQLSVL.